The 6 T cell receptor beta chains presented below share a single source sample, sequenced in a study of T cells in Graves' hyperthyroidism and ophthalmopathy. Authors of the study amplified TCR beta CDR3 regions from RNA transcripts. The study used the HTBI primer set for a first-round RT-PCR of the TCR CDR3. From the multiplex PCR reads, TCRdb called clonotypes with MiXCR, one entry per CDR3 protein. The table has a few hundred thousand distinct CDR3 sequences, about 15% seen once; the top ten hold less than 6%. The specimen sequenced was blood. All receptors derive from a woman aged 25-40 years with Graves' hyperthyroidism that later progressed to Graves' ophthalmopathy.

The chain joins TRBV4-1 to TRBJ2-3; TRBD2 is a possible D gene (5 bases). Trimming left V 0 bases short and J 2 bases short, with 15 bases between. Germline CDR1 is MGHRA and CDR2 is YSYEKL. CDR3 length: 17 amino acids. The DNA of the CDR3 is TGCGCCAGCAGCCAAGATTCTCGAACGGACTCCACAGATACGCAGTATTTT. It specifies CASSQDSRTDSTDTQYF.

This sequence joins TRBV7-2 and TRBJ2-2; D possibly matches TRBD1 or TRBD2 (6 bases each). CDR3 length equals 16 residues. With 1 base removed from V and 6 bases from J, the gap between germline ends came to 15 bases. Per the germline V gene, CDR1 is SGHTA and CDR2 is FQGNSA. For the CDR3, the DNA is TGTGCCAGCAGCTTAGTTAGTGGGGGGCGAGCCGGGGAGCTGTTTTTT. It codes for CASSLVSGGRAGELFF.

The V call is TRBV5-1, the J call TRBJ1-2; TRBD1 matches 7 bases. The junction had 8 bases not matched to a gene; V was cut back by 2 bases and J by 4 bases. Germline CDR1 is SGHRS and CDR2 is YFSETQ. The CDR3 length is 15 residues. The CDR3 protein is CASSLGQEGGYGYTF. The CDR3 DNA sequence: TGCGCCAGCAGCTTAGGACAGGAAGGGGGCTATGGCTACACCTTC.

The chain uses TRBV19 and TRBJ1-1, with 11 bases fitting TRBD1. The CDR3 extends over 17 amino acids. V lost 5 bases, J lost 3 bases, and 11 bases stayed unmatched. Germline CDR1 reads LNHDA; CDR2 reads SQIVND (reference sequence). The DNA for the CDR3 is TGTGCCAGTAGTTCCCGGGACAGGGGGATAAGAGACACTGAAGCTTTCTTT. It encodes CASSSRDRGIRDTEAFF.

This clonotype was counted many times. The V call is TRBV12-3 or TRBV12-4, the J call TRBJ2-1, with 12 bases matching TRBD2. V was pared by 6 bases and J by 8 bases, with 11 bases of the junction left unmatched. CDR3 length equals 16 residues. CDR3 sequence: CASSSTRTSGKDEQFF. DNA for the CDR3: TGTGCCAGCAGCTCAACCAGGACTAGCGGGAAGGATGAGCAGTTCTTC.

In this sample, this clonotype turned up many times. The V and J genes are TRBV6-1 and TRBJ1-5, with no clear D. Germline CDR1 is MNHNS and CDR2 is SASEGT. The V gene lost 5 bases and the J gene lost 0 bases, with 8 bases spanning the gap. CDR3 size: 14 residues. CDR3 loop: CASSQESSNQPQHF. DNA of the CDR3: TGTGCCAGCAGTCAGGAGAGTAGCAATCAGCCCCAGCATTTT.